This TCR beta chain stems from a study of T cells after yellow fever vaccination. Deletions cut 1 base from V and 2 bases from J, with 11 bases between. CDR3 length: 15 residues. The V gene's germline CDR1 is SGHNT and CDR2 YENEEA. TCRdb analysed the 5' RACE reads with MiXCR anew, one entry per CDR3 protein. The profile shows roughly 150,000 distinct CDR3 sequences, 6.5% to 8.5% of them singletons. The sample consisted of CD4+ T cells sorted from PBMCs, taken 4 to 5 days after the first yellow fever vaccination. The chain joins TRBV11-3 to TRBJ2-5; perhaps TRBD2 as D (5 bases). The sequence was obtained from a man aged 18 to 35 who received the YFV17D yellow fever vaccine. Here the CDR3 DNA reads TGTGCCAGCAGCTTAGGTGTCGAGCGGCAAGAGACCCAGTACTTC. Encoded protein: CASSLGVERQETQYF.